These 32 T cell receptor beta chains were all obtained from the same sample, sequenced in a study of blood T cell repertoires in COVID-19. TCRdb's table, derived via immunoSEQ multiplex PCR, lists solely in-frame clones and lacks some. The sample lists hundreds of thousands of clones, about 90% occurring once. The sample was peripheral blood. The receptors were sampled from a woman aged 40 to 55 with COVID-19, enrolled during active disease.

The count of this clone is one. The CDR3 DNA reads TGTGCCAGCAGGGCCGGGACAGGGGAAACAGAGACCCAGTACTTC. As protein: CASRAGTGETETQYF. The rearrangement links TRBV6-6 to TRBJ2-5; 10 nucleotides match TRBD1. The CDR3 consists of 15 residues. V gave up 6 bases and J gave up 4 bases; unmatched junction bases: 8. The germline V gene encodes CDR1 MNHNY and CDR2 SVGAGI (reference sequence).

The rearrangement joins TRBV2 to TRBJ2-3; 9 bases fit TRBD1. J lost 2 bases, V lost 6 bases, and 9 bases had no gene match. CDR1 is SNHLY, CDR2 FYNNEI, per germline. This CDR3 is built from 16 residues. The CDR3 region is CASRYRGPHLTDTQYF. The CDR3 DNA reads TGTGCCAGCAGGTACAGGGGGCCGCACCTCACAGATACGCAGTATTTT. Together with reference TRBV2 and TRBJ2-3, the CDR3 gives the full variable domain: EPEVTQTPSHQVTQMGQEVILRCVPISNHLYFYWYRQILGQKVEFLVSFYNNEISEKSEIFDDQFSVERPDGSNFTLKIRSTKLEDSAMYFCASRYRGPHLTDTQYFGPGTRLTVL.

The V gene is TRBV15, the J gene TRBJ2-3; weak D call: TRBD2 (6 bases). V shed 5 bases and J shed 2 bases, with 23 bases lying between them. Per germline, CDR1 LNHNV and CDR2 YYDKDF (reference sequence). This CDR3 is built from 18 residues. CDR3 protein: CATSRELKWRGITDTQYF. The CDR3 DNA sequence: TGTGCCACCAGCCGCGAACTTAAATGGCGGGGAATCACAGATACGCAGTATTTT.

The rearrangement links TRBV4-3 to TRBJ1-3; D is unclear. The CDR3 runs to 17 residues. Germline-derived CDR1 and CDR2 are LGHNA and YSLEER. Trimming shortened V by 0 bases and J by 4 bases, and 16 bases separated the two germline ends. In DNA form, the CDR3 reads TGCGCCAGCAGCCAAGATGGAGCGGCCGGATTGGGAAACACCATATATTTT. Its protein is CASSQDGAAGLGNTIYF.

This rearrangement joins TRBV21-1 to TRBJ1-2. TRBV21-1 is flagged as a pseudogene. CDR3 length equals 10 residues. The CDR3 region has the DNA TGTGCCAGCAGCAAAGGCGGGGGAACCTTC. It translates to CASSKGGGTF.

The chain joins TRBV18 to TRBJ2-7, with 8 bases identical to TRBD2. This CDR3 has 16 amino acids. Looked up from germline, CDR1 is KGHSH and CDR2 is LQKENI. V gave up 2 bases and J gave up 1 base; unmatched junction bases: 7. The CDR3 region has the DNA TGTGCCAGCTCACCAAAGCTAGCGGGCCCTTCCTACGAGCAGTACTTC. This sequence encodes CASSPKLAGPSYEQYF.

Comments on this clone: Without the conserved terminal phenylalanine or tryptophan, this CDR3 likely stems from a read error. In DNA, the CDR3 is TGTGCCAGCAGCCAAGAGGTGGACTATGGCTACACCCTC. Protein product: CASSQEVDYGYTL. This chain links TRBV4-2 with TRBJ1-2; D ambiguous. The germline V gene encodes CDR1 LGHNA and CDR2 YNFKEQ. CDR3 length: 13 amino acids. V shed 0 bases and J shed 3 bases, with 5 bases lying between them.

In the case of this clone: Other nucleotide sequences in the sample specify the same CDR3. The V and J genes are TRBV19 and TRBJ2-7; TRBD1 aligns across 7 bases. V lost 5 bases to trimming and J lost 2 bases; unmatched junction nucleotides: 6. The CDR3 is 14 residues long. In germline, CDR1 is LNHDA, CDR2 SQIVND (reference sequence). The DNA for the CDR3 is TGTGCCAGTAGTGCGACAGGGATCCCCTACGAGCAGTACTTC. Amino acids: CASSATGIPYEQYF.

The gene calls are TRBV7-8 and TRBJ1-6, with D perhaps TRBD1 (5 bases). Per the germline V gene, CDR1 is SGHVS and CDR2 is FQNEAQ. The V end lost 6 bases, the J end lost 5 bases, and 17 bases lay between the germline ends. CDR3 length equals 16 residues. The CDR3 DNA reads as TGTGCCAGCAGGATCCCAGGGATTTCGGATAATTCACCCCTCCACTTT. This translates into CASRIPGISDNSPLHF.

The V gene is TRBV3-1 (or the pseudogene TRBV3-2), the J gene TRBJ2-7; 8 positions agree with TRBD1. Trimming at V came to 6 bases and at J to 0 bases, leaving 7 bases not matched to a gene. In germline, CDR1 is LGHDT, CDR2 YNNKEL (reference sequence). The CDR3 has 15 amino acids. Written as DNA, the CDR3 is TGTGCCAGCAGTCTTCGGACAGGGCCCTCCTACGAGCAGTACTTC. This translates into CASSLRTGPSYEQYF.

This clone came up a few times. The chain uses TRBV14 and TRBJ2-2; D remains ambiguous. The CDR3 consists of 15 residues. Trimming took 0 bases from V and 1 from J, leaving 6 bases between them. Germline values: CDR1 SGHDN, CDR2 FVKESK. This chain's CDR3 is CASSQDGLNTGELFF. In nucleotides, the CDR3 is TGTGCCAGCAGCCAAGATGGCCTGAACACCGGGGAGCTGTTTTTT.

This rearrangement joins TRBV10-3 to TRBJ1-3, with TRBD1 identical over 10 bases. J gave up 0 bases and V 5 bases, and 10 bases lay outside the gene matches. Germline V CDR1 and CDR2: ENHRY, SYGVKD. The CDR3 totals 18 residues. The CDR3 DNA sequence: TGTGCCATCAGTTACGTACGACAGGGGGCGTCCTCTGGAAACACCATATATTTT. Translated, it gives CAISYVRQGASSGNTIYF.

The CDR3 spells CASGLVLWAGAAYNEQFF. The CDR3 DNA reads TGTGCTAGTGGTTTGGTACTGTGGGCGGGAGCGGCCTACAATGAGCAGTTCTTC. The chain joins TRBV12-5 to TRBJ2-1; TRBD2 matches at 7 bases. CDR1 is LGHNT, CDR2 FRNRAP, per germline. V gave up 0 bases and J gave up 2 bases; unmatched junction bases: 10. This CDR3 region has 18 residues.

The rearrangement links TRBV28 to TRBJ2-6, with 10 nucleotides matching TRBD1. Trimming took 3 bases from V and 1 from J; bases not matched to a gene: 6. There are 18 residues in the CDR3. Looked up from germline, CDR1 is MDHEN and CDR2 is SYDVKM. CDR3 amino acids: CASSFGTGVESGANVLTF. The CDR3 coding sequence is TGTGCCAGCAGTTTTGGGACAGGGGTCGAATCTGGGGCCAACGTCCTGACTTTC.

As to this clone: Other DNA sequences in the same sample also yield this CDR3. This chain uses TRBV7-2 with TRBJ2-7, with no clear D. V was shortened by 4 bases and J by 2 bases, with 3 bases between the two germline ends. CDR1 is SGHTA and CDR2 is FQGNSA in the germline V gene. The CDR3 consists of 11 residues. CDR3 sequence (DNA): TGTGCCAGCAGCTCTGCCTACGAGCAGTACTTC. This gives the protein CASSSAYEQYF.

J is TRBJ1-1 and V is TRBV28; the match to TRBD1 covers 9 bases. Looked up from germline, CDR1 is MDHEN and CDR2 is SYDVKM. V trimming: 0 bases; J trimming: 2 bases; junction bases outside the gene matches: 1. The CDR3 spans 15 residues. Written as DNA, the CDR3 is TGTGCCAGCAGTTTATGGGGACAGGGAAACACTGAAGCTTTCTTT. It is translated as CASSLWGQGNTEAFF.

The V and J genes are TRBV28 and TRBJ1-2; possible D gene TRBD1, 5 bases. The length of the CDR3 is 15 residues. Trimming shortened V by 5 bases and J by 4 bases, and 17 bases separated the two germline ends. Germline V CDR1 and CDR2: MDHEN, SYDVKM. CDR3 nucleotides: TGTGCCAGCAGTCCAGCCACCGCAGGGATCTATGGCTACACCTTC. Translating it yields CASSPATAGIYGYTF.

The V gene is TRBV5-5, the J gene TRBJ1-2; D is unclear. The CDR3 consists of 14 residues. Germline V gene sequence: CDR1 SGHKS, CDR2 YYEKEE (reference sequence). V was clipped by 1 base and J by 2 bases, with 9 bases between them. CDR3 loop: CASSLNRGNYGYTF. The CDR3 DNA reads TGTGCCAGCAGCTTGAACAGAGGGAACTATGGCTACACCTTC.

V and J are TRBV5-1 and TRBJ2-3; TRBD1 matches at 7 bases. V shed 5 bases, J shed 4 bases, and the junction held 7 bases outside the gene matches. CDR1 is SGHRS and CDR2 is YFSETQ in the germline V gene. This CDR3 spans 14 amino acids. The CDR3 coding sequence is TGCGCCAGCAGGAAAGGGGGCGTCCCAGATACGCAGTATTTT. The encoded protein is CASRKGGVPDTQYF.

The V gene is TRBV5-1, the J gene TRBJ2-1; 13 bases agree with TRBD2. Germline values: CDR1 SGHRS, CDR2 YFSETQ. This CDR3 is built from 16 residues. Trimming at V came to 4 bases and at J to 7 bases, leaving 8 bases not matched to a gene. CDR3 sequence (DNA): TGCGCCAGCAGCACCGGACTAGCGGGAGTGGGTAATGAGCAGTTCTTC. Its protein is CASSTGLAGVGNEQFF.

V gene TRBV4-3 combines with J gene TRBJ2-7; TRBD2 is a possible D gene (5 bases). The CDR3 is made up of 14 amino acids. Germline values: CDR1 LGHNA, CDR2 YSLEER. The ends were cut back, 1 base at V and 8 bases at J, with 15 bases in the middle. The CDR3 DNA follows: TGCGCCAGCAGCCAAGCGGTCCGGGGAGCAAAGCAGTACTTC. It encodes CASSQAVRGAKQYF.

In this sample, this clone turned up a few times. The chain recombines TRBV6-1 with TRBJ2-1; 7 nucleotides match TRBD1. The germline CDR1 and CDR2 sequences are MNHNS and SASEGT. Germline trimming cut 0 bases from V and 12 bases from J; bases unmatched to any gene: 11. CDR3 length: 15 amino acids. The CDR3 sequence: CASSEALGQSSGQFF. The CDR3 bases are TGTGCCAGCAGTGAAGCGCTGGGACAGTCCTCAGGGCAGTTCTTC.

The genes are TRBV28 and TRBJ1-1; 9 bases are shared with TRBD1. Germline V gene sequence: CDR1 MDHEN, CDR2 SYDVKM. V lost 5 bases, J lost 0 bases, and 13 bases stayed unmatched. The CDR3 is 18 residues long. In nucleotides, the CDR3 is TGTGCCAGCAGTGGGCGTAACAGGGGGCGCAAAATGAACACTGAAGCTTTCTTT. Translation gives CASSGRNRGRKMNTEAFF.

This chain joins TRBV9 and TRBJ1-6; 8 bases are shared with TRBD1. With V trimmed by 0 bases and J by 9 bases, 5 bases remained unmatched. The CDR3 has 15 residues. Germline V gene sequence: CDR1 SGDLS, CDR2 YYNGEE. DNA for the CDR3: TGTGCCAGCAGCGTAGAGCAGGGGGCTGGTTCACCCCTCCACTTT. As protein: CASSVEQGAGSPLHF. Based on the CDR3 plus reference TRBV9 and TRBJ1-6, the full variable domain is DSGVTQTPKHLITATGQRVTLRCSPRSGDLSVYWYQQSLDQGLQFLIQYYNGEERAKGNILERFSAQQFPDLHSELNLSSLELGDSALYFCASSVEQGAGSPLHFGNGTRLTVT.

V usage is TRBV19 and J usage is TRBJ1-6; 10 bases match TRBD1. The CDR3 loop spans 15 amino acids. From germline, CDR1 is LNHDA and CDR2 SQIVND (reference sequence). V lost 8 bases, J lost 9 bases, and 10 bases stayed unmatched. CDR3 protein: CASSPGQGYGSPLHF. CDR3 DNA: TGTGCCAGTTCCCCGGGACAGGGGTATGGTTCACCCCTCCACTTT.

This CDR3 is CASFTGTEETQYF. The CDR3 DNA sequence: TGCGCCAGTTTCACAGGAACCGAAGAGACCCAGTACTTC. V gene TRBV5-1 combines with J gene TRBJ2-5; tentatively, D is TRBD1 (5 bases). Germline V CDR1 and CDR2: SGHRS, YFSETQ. This CDR3 region has 13 residues. V was clipped by 8 bases and J by 3 bases, with 14 bases between them. Using reference TRBV5-1 and TRBJ2-5 for the parts outside the CDR3, the full variable domain is KAGVTQTPRYLIKTRGQQVTLSCSPISGHRSVSWYQQTPGQGLQFLFEYFSETQRNKGNFPGRFSGRQFSNSRSEMNVSTLELGDSALYLCASFTGTEETQYFGPGTRLLVL.

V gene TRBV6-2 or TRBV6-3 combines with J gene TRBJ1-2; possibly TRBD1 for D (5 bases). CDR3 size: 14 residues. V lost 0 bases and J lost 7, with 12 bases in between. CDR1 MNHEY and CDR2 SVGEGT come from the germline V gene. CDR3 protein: CASSYSSGTGGYTF. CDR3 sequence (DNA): TGTGCCAGCAGTTACTCGAGCGGGACCGGTGGCTACACCTTC.

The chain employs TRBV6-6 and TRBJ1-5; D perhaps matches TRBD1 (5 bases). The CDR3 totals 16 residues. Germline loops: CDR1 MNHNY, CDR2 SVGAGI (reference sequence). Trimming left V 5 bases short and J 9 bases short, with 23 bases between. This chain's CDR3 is CASSSPVGGSPGPQHF. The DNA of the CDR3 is TGTGCCAGCAGTAGCCCGGTTGGGGGGAGTCCGGGGCCCCAGCATTTT.

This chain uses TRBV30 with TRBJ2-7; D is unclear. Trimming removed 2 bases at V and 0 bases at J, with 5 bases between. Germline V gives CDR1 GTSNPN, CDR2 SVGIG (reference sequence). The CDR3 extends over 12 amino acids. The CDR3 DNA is TGTGCCTGGAGTCACAGCTCCTACGAGCAGTACTTC. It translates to CAWSHSSYEQYF.

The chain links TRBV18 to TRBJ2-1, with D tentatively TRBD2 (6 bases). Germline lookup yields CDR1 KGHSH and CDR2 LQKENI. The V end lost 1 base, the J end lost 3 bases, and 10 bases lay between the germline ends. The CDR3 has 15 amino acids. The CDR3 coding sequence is TGTGCCAGCTCACCACGTCCTAGCGACTACAATGAGCAGTTCTTC. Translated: CASSPRPSDYNEQFF.

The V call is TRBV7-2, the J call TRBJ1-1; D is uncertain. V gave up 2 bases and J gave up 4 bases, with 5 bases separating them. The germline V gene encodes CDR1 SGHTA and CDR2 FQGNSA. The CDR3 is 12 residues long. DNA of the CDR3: TGTGCCAGCAGCTTACGGGTCACTGAAGCTTTCTTT. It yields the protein CASSLRVTEAFF. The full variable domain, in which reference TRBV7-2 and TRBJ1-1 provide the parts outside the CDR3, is GAGVSQSPSNKVTEKGKDVELRCDPISGHTALYWYRQSLGQGLEFLIYFQGNSAPDKSGLPSDRFSAERTGGSVSTLTIQRTQQEDSAVYLCASSLRVTEAFFGQGTRLTVV.

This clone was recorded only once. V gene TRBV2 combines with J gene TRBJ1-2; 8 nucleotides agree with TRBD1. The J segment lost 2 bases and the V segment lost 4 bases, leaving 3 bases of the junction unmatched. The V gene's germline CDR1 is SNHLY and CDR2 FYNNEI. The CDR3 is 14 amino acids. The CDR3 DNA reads TGTGCCAGCAGTGGGGACAGGCGAAACTATGGCTACACCTTC. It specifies CASSGDRRNYGYTF. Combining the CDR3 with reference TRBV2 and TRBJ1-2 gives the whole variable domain EPEVTQTPSHQVTQMGQEVILRCVPISNHLYFYWYRQILGQKVEFLVSFYNNEISEKSEIFDDQFSVERPDGSNFTLKIRSTKLEDSAMYFCASSGDRRNYGYTFGSGTRLTVV.